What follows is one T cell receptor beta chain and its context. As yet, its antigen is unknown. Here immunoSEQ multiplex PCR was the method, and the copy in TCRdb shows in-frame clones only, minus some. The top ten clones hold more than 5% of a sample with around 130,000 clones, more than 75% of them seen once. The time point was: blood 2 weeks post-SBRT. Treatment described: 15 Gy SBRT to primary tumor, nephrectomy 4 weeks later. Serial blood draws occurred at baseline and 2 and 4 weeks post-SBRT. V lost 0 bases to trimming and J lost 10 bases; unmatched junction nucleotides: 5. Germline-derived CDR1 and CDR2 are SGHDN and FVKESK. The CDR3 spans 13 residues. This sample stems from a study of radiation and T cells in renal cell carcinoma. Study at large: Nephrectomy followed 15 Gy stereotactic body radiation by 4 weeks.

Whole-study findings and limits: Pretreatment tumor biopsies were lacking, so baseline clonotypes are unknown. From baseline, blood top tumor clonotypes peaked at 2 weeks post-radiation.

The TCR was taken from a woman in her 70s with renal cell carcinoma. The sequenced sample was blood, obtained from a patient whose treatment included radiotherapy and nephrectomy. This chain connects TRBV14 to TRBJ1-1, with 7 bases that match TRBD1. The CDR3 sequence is CASSQEGQWGAFF. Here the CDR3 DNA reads TGTGCCAGCAGCCAAGAGGGACAGTGGGGAGCTTTCTTT.